The sequence of this T cell receptor (beta chain) was determined in a study of lymphopenia after photon versus proton radiotherapy. Study-wide results and limits: After the lymphocyte nadir, photon-treated repertoires showed oligoclonal expansion, especially of CD8+ Temra cells. Photon-treated patients lost naive T cells and TCR diversity; proton-treated stayed stable. In patients who died, overall survival fell as post-nadir TCR diversity dropped more.

Worth noting for this clone: The target antigen is unknown.

The ends were cut back, 1 base at V and 6 bases at J, with 13 bases in the middle. CDR1 is MDHEN, CDR2 SYDVKM, per germline. The CDR3 runs 14 residues. The data were produced by immunoSEQ multiplex PCR, yet TCRdb's version contains in-frame clones alone and is incomplete. The top ten hold roughly a quarter of the sample, which has some 42,000 clones, around 83% seen once. Here the sequenced sample was peripheral blood, taken from a patient treated with proton-based radiotherapy. The receptor was isolated from a woman between 65 and 79 years old with pancreatic cancer. The genes are TRBV28 and TRBJ2-7, with D unresolved. The CDR3 loop is CASSLLAIRAEQYF. The CDR3 DNA sequence: TGTGCCAGCAGTTTATTGGCTATTAGGGCCGAGCAGTACTTC.